This note documents a single TCR beta chain sequence. The repertoire was sequenced with immunoSEQ multiplex PCR; TCRdb's copy has only in-frame clones and lacks some. This repertoire shows approximately 100,000 clones, around 83% found once; its top ten account for 7.9%. These data are taken from a study of blood T cell repertoires in COVID-19. Study background: Whether acute or convalescent, the COVID-19 samples came from the United States, Italy and Spain. Sources were T cells, B-cell-depleted T cells, or PBMCs; the material itself was cDNA or gDNA.

This CDR3 region has 17 residues. CDR1 is SEHNR, CDR2 FQNEAQ, per germline (reference sequence). Trimming removed 5 bases at V and 4 bases at J, with 22 bases between. Source material: peripheral blood. This TCR came from a woman older than 75 with active or convalescent COVID-19. The chain is built from TRBV7-9 and TRBJ2-3; D is possibly TRBD2 (6 bases). CDR3 residues: CASSPRGRAGSADTQYF. Here the CDR3 DNA reads TGTGCCAGCAGCCCCCGGGGACGGGCCGGGAGTGCAGATACGCAGTATTTT.